Below, one T cell receptor beta chain is given with its context. This specimen belongs to a study of T cell changes during pregnancy in multiple sclerosis. V dropped 2 bases and J dropped 4 bases, with 11 bases sitting between them. The CDR3 has 14 amino acids. Germline V CDR1 and CDR2: MGHRA, YSYEKL. Using immunoSEQ multiplex PCR, the repertoire was profiled, and TCRdb retains in-frame clones only, with some absent. Of about 39,000 clones listed, around 93% are singletons. The TCR sequence derives from a female donor with multiple sclerosis, enrolled in a pregnancy study. The chain has TRBV4-1 and TRBJ2-5; possible D gene TRBD1, 5 bases. Source: CD4+ T cells from peripheral blood mononuclear cells, taken after pregnancy. The CDR3 reads CASSQRARAETQYF. CDR3 bases: TGCGCCAGCAGCCAAAGGGCCAGGGCAGAGACCCAGTACTTC.